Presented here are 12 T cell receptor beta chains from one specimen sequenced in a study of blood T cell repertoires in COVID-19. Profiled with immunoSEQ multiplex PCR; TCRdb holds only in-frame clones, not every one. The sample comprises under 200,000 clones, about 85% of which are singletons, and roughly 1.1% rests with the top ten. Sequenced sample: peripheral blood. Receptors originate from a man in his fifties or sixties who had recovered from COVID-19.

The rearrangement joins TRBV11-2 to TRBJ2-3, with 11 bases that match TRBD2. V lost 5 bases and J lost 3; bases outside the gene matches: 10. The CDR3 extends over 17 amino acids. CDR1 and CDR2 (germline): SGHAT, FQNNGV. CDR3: CASSPTSGGSVTDTQYF. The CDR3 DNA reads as TGTGCCAGCAGCCCTACTAGCGGGGGATCAGTAACAGATACGCAGTATTTT. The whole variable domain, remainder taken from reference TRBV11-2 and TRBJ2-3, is EAGVAQSPRYKIIEKRQSVAFWCNPISGHATLYWYQQILGQGPKLLIQFQNNGVVDDSQLPKDRFSAERLKGVDSTLKIQPAKLEDSAVYLCASSPTSGGSVTDTQYFGPGTRLTVL.

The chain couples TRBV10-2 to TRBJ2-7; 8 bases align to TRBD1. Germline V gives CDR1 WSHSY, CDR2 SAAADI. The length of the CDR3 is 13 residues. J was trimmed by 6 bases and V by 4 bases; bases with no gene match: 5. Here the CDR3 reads CASSAPGTGEQYF. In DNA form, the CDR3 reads TGCGCCAGCAGTGCGCCGGGGACAGGCGAGCAGTACTTC.

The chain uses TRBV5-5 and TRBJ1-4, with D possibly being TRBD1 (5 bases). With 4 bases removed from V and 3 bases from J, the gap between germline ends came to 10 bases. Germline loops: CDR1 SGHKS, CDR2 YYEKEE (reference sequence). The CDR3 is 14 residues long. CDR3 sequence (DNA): TGTGCCAGCAGCCAAGGGGCGGCTAATGAAAAACTGTTTTTT. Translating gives CASSQGAANEKLFF.

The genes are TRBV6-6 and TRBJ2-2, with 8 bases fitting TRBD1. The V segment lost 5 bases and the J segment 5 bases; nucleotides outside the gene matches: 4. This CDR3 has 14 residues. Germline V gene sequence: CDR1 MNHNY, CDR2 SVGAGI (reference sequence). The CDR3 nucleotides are TGTGCCAGCAGTGTAACAGGGGGAACCGGGGAGCTGTTTTTT. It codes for CASSVTGGTGELFF.

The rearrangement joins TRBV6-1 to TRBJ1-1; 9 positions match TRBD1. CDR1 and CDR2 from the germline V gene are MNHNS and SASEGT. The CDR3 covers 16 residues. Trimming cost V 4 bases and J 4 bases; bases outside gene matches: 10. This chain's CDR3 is CASSGDPGQGSTEAFF. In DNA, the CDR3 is TGTGCCAGCAGTGGTGACCCGGGACAGGGAAGCACTGAAGCTTTCTTT.

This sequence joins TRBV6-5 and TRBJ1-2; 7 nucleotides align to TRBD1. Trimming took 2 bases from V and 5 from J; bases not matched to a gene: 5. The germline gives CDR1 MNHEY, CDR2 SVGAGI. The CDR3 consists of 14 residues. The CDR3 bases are TGTGCCAGCAGTTACGGGGACAGTCTATATGGCTACACCTTC. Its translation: CASSYGDSLYGYTF.

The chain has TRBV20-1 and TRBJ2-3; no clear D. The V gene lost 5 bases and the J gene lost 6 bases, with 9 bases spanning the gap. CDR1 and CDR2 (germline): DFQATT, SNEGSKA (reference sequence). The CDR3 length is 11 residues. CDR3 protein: CSAPTWDTQYF. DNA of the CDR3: TGCAGTGCTCCGACTTGGGATACGCAGTATTTT.

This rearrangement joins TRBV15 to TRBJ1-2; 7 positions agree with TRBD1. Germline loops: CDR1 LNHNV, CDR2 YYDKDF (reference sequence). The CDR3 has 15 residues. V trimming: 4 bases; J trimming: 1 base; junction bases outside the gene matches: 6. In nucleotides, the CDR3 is TGTGCCACCAGCAAACCGGGACAGTATAACTATGGCTACACCTTC. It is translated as CATSKPGQYNYGYTF. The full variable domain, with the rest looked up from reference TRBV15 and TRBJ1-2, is DAMVIQNPRYQVTQFGKPVTLSCSQTLNHNVMYWYQQKSSQAPKLLFHYYDKDFNNEADTPDNFQSRRPNTSFCFLDIRSPGLGDTAMYLCATSKPGQYNYGYTFGSGTRLTVV.

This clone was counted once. The CDR3 sequence: CSVEYGFNTEAFF. The CDR3, as DNA: TGCAGCGTTGAATACGGTTTTAACACTGAAGCTTTCTTT. The rearrangement links TRBV29-1 to TRBJ1-1; D remains ambiguous. The V gene's germline CDR1 is SQVTM and CDR2 ANQGSEA. This CDR3 has 13 amino acids. V lost 2 bases, J lost 2 bases, and 9 bases lay in between.

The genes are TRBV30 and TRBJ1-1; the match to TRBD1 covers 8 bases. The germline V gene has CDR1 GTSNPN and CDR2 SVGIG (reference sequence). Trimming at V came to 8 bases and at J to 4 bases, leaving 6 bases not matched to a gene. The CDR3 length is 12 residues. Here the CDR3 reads CALRGQGTEAFF. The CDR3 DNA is TGTGCCCTCAGGGGGCAGGGCACTGAAGCTTTCTTT.

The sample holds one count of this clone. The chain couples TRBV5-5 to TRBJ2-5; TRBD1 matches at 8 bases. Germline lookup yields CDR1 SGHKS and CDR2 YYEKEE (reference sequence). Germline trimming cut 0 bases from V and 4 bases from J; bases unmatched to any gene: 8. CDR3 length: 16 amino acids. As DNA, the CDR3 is TGTGCCAGCAGCTTGGCCTGGCAGGGGGCAGGAGAGACCCAGTACTTC. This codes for CASSLAWQGAGETQYF.

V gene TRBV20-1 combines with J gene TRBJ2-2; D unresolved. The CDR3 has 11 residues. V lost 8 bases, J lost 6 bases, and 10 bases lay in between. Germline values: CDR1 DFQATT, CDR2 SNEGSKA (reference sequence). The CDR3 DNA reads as TGCAGTTTTCAAAGAGCCGGGGAGCTGTTTTTT. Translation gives CSFQRAGELFF.